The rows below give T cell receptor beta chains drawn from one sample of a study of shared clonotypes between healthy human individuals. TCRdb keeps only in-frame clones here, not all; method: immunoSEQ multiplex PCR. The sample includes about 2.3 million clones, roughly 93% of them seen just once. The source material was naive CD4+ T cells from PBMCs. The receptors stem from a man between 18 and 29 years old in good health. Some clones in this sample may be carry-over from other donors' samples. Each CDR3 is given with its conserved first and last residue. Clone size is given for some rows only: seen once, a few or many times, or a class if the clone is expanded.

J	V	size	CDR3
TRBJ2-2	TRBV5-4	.	CASSLTTGELFF
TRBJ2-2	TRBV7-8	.	CASSLVAFAGLVPHTGELFF
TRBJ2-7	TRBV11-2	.	CASSLDGYEQYF
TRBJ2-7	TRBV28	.	CASSLSTGLGVYEQYF
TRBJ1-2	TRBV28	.	CASRGDRGRPYTF
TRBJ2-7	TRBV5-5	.	CASIQRGLPSEQYF
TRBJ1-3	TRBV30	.	CAYGILSGNTIYF
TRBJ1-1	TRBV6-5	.	CASSYQGSPEAFF
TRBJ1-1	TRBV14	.	CASSQAPFTEAFF
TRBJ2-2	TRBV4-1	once	CASSQAAAVGGELFF
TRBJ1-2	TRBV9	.	CASSANQGHGYTF
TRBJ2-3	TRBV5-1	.	CASSLDGFTDTQYF
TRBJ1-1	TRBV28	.	CASSRGSSYNTEAFF
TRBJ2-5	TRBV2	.	CASSVHRAQETQYF
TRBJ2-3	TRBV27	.	CASSSPGAATQYF
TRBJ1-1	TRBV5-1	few	CASRADRLEAFF
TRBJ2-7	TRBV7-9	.	CASRTSSGVGNEQYF
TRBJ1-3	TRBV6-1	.	CASSPGTFTGNTIYF
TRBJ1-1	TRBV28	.	CASSPGDRVSPEAFF
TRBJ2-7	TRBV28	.	CASSLIISAGRYEQYF
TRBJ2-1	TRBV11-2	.	CASSQELTYNEQFF
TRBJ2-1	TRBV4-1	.	CASSQGLSSYNEQFF
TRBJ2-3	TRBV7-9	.	CASSLPSGTGDDTDTQYF
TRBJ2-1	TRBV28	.	CASSVLAGGPFGEQFF
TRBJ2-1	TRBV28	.	CASSSGPPGRDEQFF
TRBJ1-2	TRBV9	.	CASSVHRGNRYGYTF
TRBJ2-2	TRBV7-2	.	CASSRNRAVAGELFF
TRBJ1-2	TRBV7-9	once	CASSLEGSDGYTF
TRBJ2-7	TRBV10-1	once	CASSLAGQYEQYF
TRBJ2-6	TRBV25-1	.	CASRGQRSGANVLTF
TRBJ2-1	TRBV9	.	CASSVLGVGARTNPYNEQFF
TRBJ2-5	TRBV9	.	CASSVGWGNQNIETQYF
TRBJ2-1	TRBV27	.	CASTSFGGLYNEQFF
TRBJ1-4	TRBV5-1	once	CASTPLGTLGEKLFF
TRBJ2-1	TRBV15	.	CATSRGRGTRYNEQFF
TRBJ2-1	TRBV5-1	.	CASSLTGARAYNEQFF
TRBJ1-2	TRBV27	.	CASRDRAYGYTF
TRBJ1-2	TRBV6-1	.	CAGSTEYGYTF
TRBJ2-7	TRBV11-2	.	CASSLPTGVLYEQYF
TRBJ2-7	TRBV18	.	CASSPREGDYEQYF
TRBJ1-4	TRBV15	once	CATSKGGEEKLFF
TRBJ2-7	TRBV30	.	CAWRHDPIEQGEQYF
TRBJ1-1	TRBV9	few	CASSVGRQGELNTEAFF
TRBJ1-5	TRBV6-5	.	CASSPLFNQPQHF
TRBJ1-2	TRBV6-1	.	CASSRHVLGYGYTF
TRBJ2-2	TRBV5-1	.	CASSLEFRRAGRKAGELFF
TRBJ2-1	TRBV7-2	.	CASSLRSGTSYGNEQFF
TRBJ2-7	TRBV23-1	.	CASSLSARSPGEQYF